This T cell receptor (beta chain) was observed in a study of blood T cell repertoires in COVID-19. About the research overall: Sample material is recorded as cDNA or gDNA derived from T cells, B-cell-depleted T cells, or PBMCs.

The CDR3 extends over 14 amino acids. Germline CDR1 and CDR2: SGHAT and FQNNGV. V was shortened by 0 bases and J by 6 bases, with 8 bases between the two germline ends. Source study methods: Nucleated cell number was recorded as an estimate derived from reference gene primer amplification. Some clones are missing from TCRdb's copy, which holds only in-frame ones; the method was immunoSEQ multiplex PCR. V, J and clone size reflect that table, while D and trimming were determined from the DNA. This table holds about 42,000 clones, 79% found once. Source material: peripheral blood. The rearrangement uses TRBV11-2 and TRBJ2-2; a possible D gene is TRBD1 (5 bases). The clonotype originates from an elderly woman with acute or convalescent COVID-19. CDR3 DNA sequence: TGTGCCAGCAGCTTAGAATCAGGGTCCGGGGAGCTGTTTTTT. As protein: CASSLESGSGELFF.